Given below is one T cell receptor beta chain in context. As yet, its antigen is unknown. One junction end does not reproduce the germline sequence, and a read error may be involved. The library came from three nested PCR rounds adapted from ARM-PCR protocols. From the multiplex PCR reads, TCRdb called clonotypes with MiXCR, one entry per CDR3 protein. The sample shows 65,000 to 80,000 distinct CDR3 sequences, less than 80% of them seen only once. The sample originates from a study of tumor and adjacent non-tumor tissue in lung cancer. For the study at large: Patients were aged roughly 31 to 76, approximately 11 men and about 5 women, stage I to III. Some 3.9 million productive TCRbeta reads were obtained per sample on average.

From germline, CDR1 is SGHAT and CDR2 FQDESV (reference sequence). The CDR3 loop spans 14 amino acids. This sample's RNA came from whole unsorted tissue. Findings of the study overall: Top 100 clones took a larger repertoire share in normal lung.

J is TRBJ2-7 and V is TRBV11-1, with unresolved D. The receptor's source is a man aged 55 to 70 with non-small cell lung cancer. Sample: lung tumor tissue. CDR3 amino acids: CASSLMGWNYEQHF. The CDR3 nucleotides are TGTGCCAGCAGCTTAATGGGATGGAACTACGAGCAGCACTTC.